This T cell receptor beta chain was sequenced in a study of T cell changes during pregnancy in multiple sclerosis. TCRdb keeps only in-frame clones here, not all; method: immunoSEQ multiplex PCR. The sample carries about 130,000 clones, around 95% recorded once. Germline V CDR1 and CDR2: SGHTA, FQGNSA. CDR3 size: 15 residues. With 0 bases removed from V and 0 bases from J, the gap between germline ends came to 9 bases. The chain links TRBV7-2 to TRBJ2-7; no reliable D call. The origin of this receptor is a female donor with multiple sclerosis, enrolled in a pregnancy study. The source material was peripheral blood, sampled after pregnancy. For the CDR3, the DNA is TGTGCCAGCAGCTTAGCTTTTCGGGTCTCCTACGAGCAGTACTTC. The encoded protein is CASSLAFRVSYEQYF. Full variable domain (missing parts from reference TRBV7-2 and TRBJ2-7): GAGVSQSPSNKVTEKGKDVELRCDPISGHTALYWYRQSLGQGLEFLIYFQGNSAPDKSGLPSDRFSAERTGGSVSTLTIQRTQQEDSAVYLCASSLAFRVSYEQYFGPGTRLTVT.